One sample yielded the 28 T cell receptor beta chains listed below, sequenced in a study of OX40 agonist ivuxolimab in advanced cancers. Using immunoSEQ multiplex PCR, the repertoire was profiled, and TCRdb retains in-frame clones only, with some absent. The sample lists tens of thousands of clones; around 90% were seen once. The material was CD4+ or CD8+ T cells sorted from blood, obtained in a trial of the OX40 agonist ivuxolimab. These receptors all come from an adult with an advanced solid tumor such as melanoma, head and neck, liver or kidney cancer.

The chain carries TRBV6-6 and TRBJ1-5; D might be TRBD1 (6 bases). V dropped 2 bases and J dropped 2 bases, with 13 bases sitting between them. The CDR3 has 16 amino acids. The germline gives CDR1 MNHNY, CDR2 SVGAGI (reference sequence). CDR3 sequence reads: CASSYQGPTGNQPQHF. In DNA, the CDR3 is TGTGCCAGCAGTTACCAGGGGCCTACGGGCAATCAGCCCCAGCATTTT.

The rearrangement links TRBV11-2 to TRBJ1-1, with 7 nucleotides matching TRBD1. CDR3 length: 15 residues. The germline CDR1 and CDR2 sequences are SGHAT and FQNNGV. V lost 3 bases and J lost 0; bases outside the gene matches: 4. CDR3 coding DNA: TGTGCCAGCAGCTTCTCGACAGGGATGAACACTGAAGCTTTCTTT. Its protein is CASSFSTGMNTEAFF.

This chain joins TRBV15 and TRBJ1-2, with D hard to call. Germline V CDR1 and CDR2: LNHNV, YYDKDF (reference sequence). V lost 7 bases, J lost 8 bases, and 14 bases lay in between. The CDR3 extends over 12 amino acids. CDR3 in amino acids: CATTNDLTGYTF. CDR3 nucleotide sequence: TGTGCCACCACAAACGACTTGACGGGCTACACCTTC.

This clone was counted only a few times. The chain couples TRBV30 to TRBJ2-5; D gene unclear. The CDR3 has 13 residues. CDR1 GTSNPN and CDR2 SVGIG come from the germline V gene (reference sequence). V shed 3 bases and J shed 2 bases, with 10 bases lying between them. The DNA for the CDR3 is TGTGCCTGGAGCAAAACTACGCAAGAGACCCAGTACTTC. Translating gives CAWSKTTQETQYF.

This chain connects TRBV19 to TRBJ1-5; unclear D gene. With 5 bases removed from V and 5 bases from J, the gap between germline ends came to 16 bases. The length of the CDR3 is 15 residues. From germline, CDR1 is LNHDA and CDR2 SQIVND (reference sequence). The chain's CDR3 is CASSLVPPSHQPQHF. CDR3 nucleotides: TGTGCCAGTAGTTTAGTCCCCCCCTCTCATCAGCCCCAGCATTTT.

This chain joins TRBV18 and TRBJ2-2; no reliable D call. There are 15 residues in the CDR3. Per germline, CDR1 KGHSH and CDR2 LQKENI. The V and J ends lost 0 bases and 1 base respectively, with 6 bases between them. This CDR3 reads CASSPPAVNTGELFF. The CDR3 DNA reads as TGTGCCAGCTCACCACCGGCGGTGAACACCGGGGAGCTGTTTTTT.

As DNA, the CDR3 is TGTGCCAGCATCCTCGGAGCTAGCAATCAGCCCCAGCATTTT. Encoded protein: CASILGASNQPQHF. This rearrangement joins TRBV2 to TRBJ1-5; the D is unclear. The V end lost 7 bases, the J end lost 0 bases, and 10 bases lay between the germline ends. Looked up from germline, CDR1 is SNHLY and CDR2 is FYNNEI. There are 14 residues in the CDR3.

The CDR3 DNA reads as TGTGCCAGCAGTTCACCCGTGGGCGGCATGAACACTGAAGCTTTCTTT. This sequence encodes CASSSPVGGMNTEAFF. The V gene is TRBV2, the J gene TRBJ1-1, with D unresolved. The germline V gene encodes CDR1 SNHLY and CDR2 FYNNEI. V gave up 5 bases and J gave up 0 bases, with 16 bases separating them. This CDR3 has 16 residues.

This clone came up once. This rearrangement joins TRBV27 to TRBJ2-6, with 7 bases that match TRBD1. Germline lookup yields CDR1 MNHEY and CDR2 SMNVEV (reference sequence). V lost 6 bases, J lost 0 bases, and 20 bases stayed unmatched. This CDR3 is 21 amino acids long. As DNA, the CDR3 is TGTGCCAGCAGGACTTTCGGGACAGAAGGCGCCCTTCTCTCTGGGGCCAACGTCCTGACTTTC. Translating it yields CASRTFGTEGALLSGANVLTF.

This chain joins TRBV6-6 and TRBJ2-7; 7 nucleotides agree with TRBD1. The CDR3 runs to 14 residues. Germline CDR1 reads MNHNY; CDR2 reads SVGAGI (reference sequence). V was clipped by 6 bases and J by 4 bases; unmatched bases: 9. The CDR3 DNA sequence: TGTGCCAGCAGCCGGGACAGCACTACGTACGAGCAGTACGTC. Residues: CASSRDSTTYEQYV.

The chain uses TRBV11-2 and TRBJ1-1, with D possibly being TRBD1 (6 bases). Germline CDR1 reads SGHAT; CDR2 reads FQNNGV. Trimming removed 6 bases at V and 0 bases at J, with 17 bases between. The CDR3 covers 16 residues. In DNA, the CDR3 is TGTGCCAGCAGGCGGATGACAGGTAGGATGAACACTGAAGCTTTCTTT. Protein product: CASRRMTGRMNTEAFF.

CDR3 amino acids: CASSFSTPRTSGTDTQYF. CDR3 in DNA: TGTGCCAGCAGTTTTAGTACCCCTCGGACTAGCGGGACAGATACGCAGTATTTT. The genes are TRBV28 and TRBJ2-3, with 11 bases fitting TRBD2. Unmatched junction bases numbered 11, after V lost 3 bases and J lost 3 bases. The CDR3 runs to 18 residues. Germline lookup yields CDR1 MDHEN and CDR2 SYDVKM.

The genes are TRBV19 and TRBJ1-5; no clear D gene. V lost 5 bases and J lost 7, with 9 bases in between. Germline CDR1 reads LNHDA; CDR2 reads SQIVND (reference sequence). The length of the CDR3 is 12 residues. The CDR3: CASSSQLQPQHF. Written as DNA, the CDR3 is TGTGCCAGTAGTTCCCAATTGCAGCCCCAGCATTTT.

The chain joins TRBV6-5 to TRBJ2-7; 7 bases map to TRBD1. CDR1 and CDR2 (germline): MNHEY, SVGAGI. The CDR3 has 15 residues. V lost 6 bases to trimming and J lost 0 bases; unmatched junction nucleotides: 8. CDR3 nucleotide sequence: TGTGCCAGCAGGGGACAGTGGGATAGCTCCTACGAGCAGTACGTC. Translation gives CASRGQWDSSYEQYV.

This clone appeared a single time. The chain is built from TRBV4-1 and TRBJ2-3; a possible D gene is TRBD1 (6 bases). The CDR3 totals 17 residues. CDR1 MGHRA and CDR2 YSYEKL come from the germline V gene. V dropped 3 bases and J dropped 1 base, with 17 bases sitting between them. For the CDR3, the DNA is TGCGCCAGCAGCCAGAACAAACAGGGATTGGGCACAGATACGCAGTATTTT. This codes for CASSQNKQGLGTDTQYF.

This sequence joins TRBV28 and TRBJ1-1; D gene uncertain. The V end lost 4 bases, the J end lost 1 base, and 4 bases lay between the germline ends. Germline CDR1 is MDHEN and CDR2 is SYDVKM. This CDR3 spans 12 amino acids. CDR3 coding DNA: TGTGCCAGCAGTTGGGGGAACACTGAAGCTTTCTTT. Protein product: CASSWGNTEAFF.

The V and J genes are TRBV19 and TRBJ1-1, with a possible D match to TRBD1 (5 bases). V was pared by 6 bases and J by 0 bases, with 17 bases between. The CDR3 runs 16 residues. Looked up from germline, CDR1 is LNHDA and CDR2 is SQIVND (reference sequence). This CDR3 is CASRPGRGVMNTEAFF. CDR3 DNA: TGTGCCAGTAGGCCAGGGAGAGGGGTTATGAACACTGAAGCTTTCTTT. The whole variable domain, filled in from reference TRBV19 and TRBJ1-1, reads DGGITQSPKYLFRKEGQNVTLSCEQNLNHDAMYWYRQDPGQGLRLIYYSQIVNDFQKGDIAEGYSVSREKKESFPLTVTSAQKNPTAFYLCASRPGRGVMNTEAFFGQGTRLTVV.

In its sample, this clone was seen once. The chain combines TRBV7-9 with TRBJ1-1; D is ambiguous. The V end lost 5 bases, the J end lost 1 base, and 11 bases lay between the germline ends. Germline assignment: CDR1 SEHNR and CDR2 FQNEAQ (reference sequence). The CDR3 consists of 14 residues. The CDR3 sequence is CASSPKVTNTEAFF. DNA of the CDR3: TGTGCCAGCAGCCCTAAGGTTACGAACACTGAAGCTTTCTTT.

The chain combines TRBV6-1 with TRBJ2-7; D is undetermined. CDR3 length equals 13 residues. CDR1 is MNHNS, CDR2 SASEGT, per germline. V lost 5 bases and J 2 bases, leaving 10 bases between the germline ends. Here the CDR3 DNA reads TGTGCCAGCAGTCCCACTGGCCCCTACGAGCAGTACGTC. Protein sequence: CASSPTGPYEQYV.

V usage is TRBV7-8 and J usage is TRBJ1-1, with D uncertain. Germline V gene data show CDR1 as SGHVS and CDR2 as FQNEAQ. Deletions cut 5 bases from V and 6 bases from J, with 13 bases between. CDR3 length equals 13 residues. This CDR3 is CASSVTGLSEAFF. The CDR3 bases are TGTGCCAGCAGCGTTACCGGATTATCTGAAGCTTTCTTT.

The chain recombines TRBV7-2 with TRBJ1-5, with no clear D. Germline CDR1 and CDR2: SGHTA and FQGNSA. The CDR3 runs to 15 residues. Trimming stripped 1 base from V and 3 bases from J, with 10 bases between. CDR3 nucleotide sequence: TGTGCCAGCAGCTTAGGAAGTACAGACAATCAGCCCCAGCATTTT. Translating gives CASSLGSTDNQPQHF.

The chain joins TRBV18 to TRBJ1-3; 7 nucleotides agree with TRBD1. This CDR3 has 15 residues. Germline CDR1 KGHSH, CDR2 LQKENI. The ends lost 6 bases at V and 4 bases at J; junction bases unmatched: 9. The CDR3 region is CASSPNRGSGNTIYF. The CDR3 DNA reads TGTGCCAGCTCCCCCAACAGGGGATCGGGAAACACCATATATTTT.

The chain joins TRBV5-7 to TRBJ1-1; the D is unclear. TRBV5-7 is sorted into the ORF group, with uncertain function. This CDR3 contains 17 residues. V was trimmed by 4 bases and J by 0 bases, leaving 19 bases between them. The CDR3 loop reads CASSRGARGDMNTEAFF. DNA of the CDR3: TGTGCCAGCAGCCGAGGTGCGCGGGGAGACATGAACACTGAAGCTTTCTTT.

The CDR3 sequence is CASSQDGGSNYGYTF. CDR3 in DNA: TGCGCCAGCAGCCAAGATGGGGGTTCTAACTATGGCTACACCTTC. The V call is TRBV4-1, the J call TRBJ1-2, with D perhaps matching TRBD1 (5 bases). Per germline, CDR1 MGHRA and CDR2 YSYEKL. CDR3 length: 15 residues. V gave up 0 bases and J gave up 0 bases, with 8 bases separating them.

The chain joins TRBV6-5 to TRBJ2-7; the D is unclear. Germline assignment: CDR1 MNHEY and CDR2 SVGAGI. V was pared by 5 bases and J by 7 bases, with 9 bases between. CDR3 length equals 11 residues. CDR3 in amino acids: CASSEIREQYF. The CDR3 region has the DNA TGTGCCAGCAGTGAAATACGGGAGCAGTACTTC.

The chain carries TRBV11-3 and TRBJ2-3; unclear D gene. V dropped 1 base and J dropped 4 bases, with 9 bases sitting between them. Germline assignment: CDR1 SGHNT and CDR2 YENEEA. This CDR3 region has 14 residues. The CDR3 spells CASSLGGEADTQYF. In DNA, the CDR3 is TGTGCCAGCAGCTTAGGTGGCGAGGCAGATACGCAGTATTTT. Drawing the rest from reference TRBV11-3 and TRBJ2-3, the complete variable domain is EAGVVQSPRYKIIEKKQPVAFWCNPISGHNTLYWYLQNLGQGPELLIRYENEEAVDDSQLPKDRFSAERLKGVDSTLKIQPAELGDSAVYLCASSLGGEADTQYFGPGTRLTVL.

In nucleotides, the CDR3 is TGTGCCAGCAGTGACACAGTAAGAACCGGGGAGCTGTTTTTT. Protein sequence: CASSDTVRTGELFF. This chain joins TRBV6-4 and TRBJ2-2; D is unclear. The CDR3 is 14 residues long. V dropped 2 bases and J dropped 5 bases, with 9 bases sitting between them. Germline CDR1 and CDR2: MRHNA and SNTAGT.

The J gene is TRBJ1-1, the V gene TRBV29-1, with D maybe TRBD1 (5 bases). Germline assignment: CDR1 SQVTM and CDR2 ANQGSEA. This CDR3 has 12 residues. V lost 3 bases, J lost 7 bases, and 12 bases lay in between. In DNA form, the CDR3 reads TGCAGCGTTGACCGCAGGGATGTTGAAGCTTTCTTT. It is translated as CSVDRRDVEAFF.